This entry is about one T cell receptor beta chain. Its target antigen remains unknown. Qualities for individual bases were not recorded, and no much larger clone is one base off. A distance of 11 bases separates the germline ends of V and J, which lose 5 bases and 9 bases respectively. Including cysteine and phenylalanine, the CDR3 has 12 amino acids. Solely the CDR3 DNA is kept, with 36 bases framed from the first base. From the germline V gene, CDR1 is SNHLY and CDR2 is FYNNEI. Peripheral blood CD8+ and CD4+ T cells from healthy donors, Susac syndrome patients and multiple sclerosis patients were profiled by high-throughput TCR beta sequencing. The Susac syndrome patients fulfilled recently defined diagnostic criteria for either definite or probable disease. CD8+ TEMRA cells were enriched by FACS, while bulk CD8+ and CD4+ T cells were purified by magnetic negative isolation. Blood was drawn into EDTA tubes, processed within 24 hours, and PBMCs were isolated by density gradient centrifugation. PBMCs intended for TCR sequencing were frozen in liquid nitrogen and were later thawed in a 37 degrees C water bath. The sorted or isolated CD4+, CD8+ and CD8+ TEMRA cells reached a purity of at least 90%.

RNA was extracted with the RNeasy kit and roughly 0.5 to 1 ug was reverse transcribed using random hexamers. TCR beta CDR3 regions were amplified with the immunoSEQ multiplex PCR assay covering 54 Vbeta and 13 Jbeta segments. Bias from PCR amplification was corrected by using a synthetic template baseline for primer optimization and for computational correction. In the paper's pipeline: Reads were annotated to V, D and J genes per IMGT and analyzed with immunoSEQ Analyzer, keeping only productive sequences. Clonality was calculated as one minus the Shannon entropy normalized by log2 of the number of productive unique sequences. For each patient and control, public and private clones were evaluated within the 100 most prevalent clones. Clones were defined as Susac-specific if absent from the healthy and MS cohorts, from roughly 1,100 published viral clones and from other ImmuneACCESS disease sequences. The public reads were reprocessed in TCRdb via fastp at Q25 and MiXCR, keeping in-frame beta chains. Rows are unified per CDR3 protein, each entry keeping the most common DNA and genes. It is TCRdb's table, rather than the study itself, that gives the V and J calls and clone size. This sample is represented by about 150,000 distinct CDR3 sequences; around 95% of them were singletons. Over 0.075% of the sample belongs to the ten largest clones.

This sample was included in a study of CD8 T cells in Susac syndrome (dated by TCRdb to about 2019). Study-level background: Among the Susac syndrome patients who were sequenced, clinically active disease was present in five or six and clinical remission was observed in eight or nine. At the time of blood withdrawal, Susac syndrome patients were either therapy-naive, taking corticosteroids (with some also receiving IVIg), or on IVIg alone. Repertoire sequencing was used to test whether CD8+ T cell activation and differentiation in Susac syndrome was antigen driven.

Broad study findings and their caveats: The study acknowledged that relatively few individuals were included in the TCR sequencing and HLA analysis. In the CD4+ T cell repertoire of Susac syndrome patients, clonal expansion was not detected.

The TCR was taken from a human donor with Susac syndrome. The chain joins TRBV2 to TRBJ2-1, with no reliable assignment of the D segment. The material sequenced was CD4+ T cells from PBMCs. The CDR3 reads as follows: CASSPNWAEQFF. The bases are TGTGCCAGCAGTCCCAATTGGGCTGAGCAGTTCTTC. Here the CDR3 is joined to the reference TRBV2 and TRBJ2-1 genes, and the full variable domain is: EPEVTQTPSHQVTQMGQEVILRCVPISNHLYFYWYRQILGQKVEFLVSFYNNEISEKSEIFDDQFSVERPDGSNFTLKIRSTKLEDSAMYFCASSPNWAEQFFGPGTRLTVL.